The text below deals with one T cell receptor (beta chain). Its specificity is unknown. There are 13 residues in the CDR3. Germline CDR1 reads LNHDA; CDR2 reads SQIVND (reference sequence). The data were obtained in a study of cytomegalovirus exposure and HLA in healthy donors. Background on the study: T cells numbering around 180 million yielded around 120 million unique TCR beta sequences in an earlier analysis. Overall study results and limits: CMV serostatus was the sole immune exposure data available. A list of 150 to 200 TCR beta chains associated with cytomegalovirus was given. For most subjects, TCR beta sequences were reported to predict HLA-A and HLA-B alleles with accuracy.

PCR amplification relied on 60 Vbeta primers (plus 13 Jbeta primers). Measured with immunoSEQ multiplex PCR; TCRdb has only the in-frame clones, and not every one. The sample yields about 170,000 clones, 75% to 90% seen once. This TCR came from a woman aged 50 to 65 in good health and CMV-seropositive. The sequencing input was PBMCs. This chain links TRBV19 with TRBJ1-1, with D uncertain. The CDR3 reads CAVRGGLDTEAFF. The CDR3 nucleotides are TGTGCGGTGAGAGGAGGGTTGGACACTGAAGCTTTCTTT.